This T cell receptor (beta chain) stems from a study of T cell changes during pregnancy in multiple sclerosis. Germline CDR1 reads SGDLS; CDR2 reads YYNGEE. The V gene lost 0 bases and the J gene lost 12 bases, with 21 bases spanning the gap. CDR3 length: 16 amino acids. Sequencing used immunoSEQ multiplex PCR; TCRdb keeps in-frame clones, though not all of them. The table has around 92,000 clones, approximately 92% seen once. The sequencing here drew on peripheral blood, taken in the first trimester of pregnancy. The genes are TRBV9 and TRBJ1-4; possibly TRBD1 for D (5 bases). The TCR originated in a female donor with multiple sclerosis, enrolled in a pregnancy study. CDR3 in DNA: TGTGCCAGCAGCGTAGCGGCACACGGGCTTATAGGGGAACTGTTTTTT. Protein product: CASSVAAHGLIGELFF.